The clone carrying this TCR beta chain was observed many times. Its antigen is unknown. This sample is drawn from a study of breast tumors, draining lymph nodes, adjacent tissues. Study-wide points: Tumors had less TCR diversity than lymph nodes, more than nontumor tissue. Luminal-like breast cancer showed significantly greater tumor-nontumor repertoire similarity than basal-like breast cancer did.

In TCRdb, the multiplex PCR reads were re-called with MiXCR into one record per CDR3 protein. The sample includes over 60,000 distinct CDR3 sequences, approximately 57% seen only once; the top ten take roughly a fifth. The CDR3 is 13 amino acids. Germline values: CDR1 SEHNR, CDR2 FQNEAQ (reference sequence). With 4 bases removed from V and 3 bases from J, the gap between germline ends came to 10 bases. The chain uses TRBV7-9 and TRBJ2-7; D is ambiguous. The sequenced sample was breast tumor tissue. This TCR was recovered from a female donor with breast cancer. Some clones in this sample may be carry-over from other donors' samples. The CDR3 protein is CASSSGRIYEQYF. For the CDR3, the DNA is TGTGCCAGCAGCTCCGGACGGATCTACGAGCAGTACTTC.